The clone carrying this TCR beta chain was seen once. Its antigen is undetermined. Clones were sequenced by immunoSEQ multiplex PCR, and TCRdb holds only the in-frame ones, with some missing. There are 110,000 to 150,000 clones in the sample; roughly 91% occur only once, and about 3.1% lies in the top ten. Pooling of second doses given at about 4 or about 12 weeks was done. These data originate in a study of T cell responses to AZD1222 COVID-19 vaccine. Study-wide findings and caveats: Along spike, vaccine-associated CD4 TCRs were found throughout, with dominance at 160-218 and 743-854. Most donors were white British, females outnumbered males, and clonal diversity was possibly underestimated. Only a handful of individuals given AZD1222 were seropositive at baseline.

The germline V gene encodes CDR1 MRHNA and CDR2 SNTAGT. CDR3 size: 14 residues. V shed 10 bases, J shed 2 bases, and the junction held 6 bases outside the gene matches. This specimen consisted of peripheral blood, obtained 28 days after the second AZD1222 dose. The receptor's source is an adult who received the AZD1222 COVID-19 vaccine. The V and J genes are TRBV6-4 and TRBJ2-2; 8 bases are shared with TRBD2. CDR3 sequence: CATRLAGNTGELFF. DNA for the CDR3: TGTGCCACACGATTAGCGGGAAACACCGGGGAGCTGTTTTTT.